This T cell receptor (beta chain) was retrieved from a study of T cell repertoires in cytomegalovirus infection. Study details: Indications of both CMV infection and matching HLA type were provided by public TCR beta signatures.

Worth noting for this clonotype: Its matching antigen is unknown.

Findings and limits, study-wide: The study found HLA-C-restricted CMV-specific TCR beta clonotypes dominating the ex vivo response. Using cumulative public TCR beta family frequency, the authors identified those who carried CMV together with the relevant HLA.

This CDR3 spans 15 amino acids. V was clipped by 4 bases and J by 2 bases, with 11 bases between them. The germline gives CDR1 LGHDT, CDR2 YNNKEL (reference sequence). TCRdb re-called the reads with MiXCR, one entry per CDR3 protein. Among roughly 230,000 distinct CDR3 sequences listed, around 12% were seen once. This TCR came from a human donor in good health (CMV status not recorded). Some clones in this sample may be carry-over from other donors' samples. The chain carries TRBV3-1 and TRBJ1-4; possibly TRBD1 for D (5 bases). Sequenced: PBMCs. The CDR3 bases are TGTGCCAGCAGCCCAAACTGGGGGACTAATGAAAAACTGTTTTTT. The encoded protein is CASSPNWGTNEKLFF.